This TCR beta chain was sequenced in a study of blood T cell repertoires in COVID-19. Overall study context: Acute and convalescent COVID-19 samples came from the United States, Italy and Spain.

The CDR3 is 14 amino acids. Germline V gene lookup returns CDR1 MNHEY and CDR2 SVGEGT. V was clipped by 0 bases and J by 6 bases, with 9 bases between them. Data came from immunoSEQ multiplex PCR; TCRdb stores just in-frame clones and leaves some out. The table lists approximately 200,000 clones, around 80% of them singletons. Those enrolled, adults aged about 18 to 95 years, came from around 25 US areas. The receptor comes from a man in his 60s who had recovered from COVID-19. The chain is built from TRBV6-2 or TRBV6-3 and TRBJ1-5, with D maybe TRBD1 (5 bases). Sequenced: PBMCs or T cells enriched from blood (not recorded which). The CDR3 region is CASSYSQVSQPQHF. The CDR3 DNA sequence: TGTGCCAGCAGTTACTCACAGGTTAGTCAGCCCCAGCATTTT.